This entry concerns a single T cell receptor (beta chain). The record originates from a study of blood T cell repertoires in COVID-19. The overall study: COVID-19 samples, acute and convalescent, were from the United States, Italy and Spain. PBMCs, B-cell-depleted T cells, or T cells were the source of the cDNA or gDNA that made up the material.

TCRdb keeps only in-frame clones here, not all; method: immunoSEQ multiplex PCR. The sample includes tens of thousands of clones, 86% of them seen just once. V gave up 3 bases and J gave up 8 bases, with 10 bases separating them. The CDR3 spans 13 residues. Per the germline V gene, CDR1 is KGHDR and CDR2 is SFDVKD. The clonotype was recovered from a woman aged 80 or over with acute or convalescent COVID-19. Sequenced material: peripheral blood. The chain has TRBV24-1 and TRBJ1-5, with TRBD1 as a possible D gene (6 bases). The CDR3 nucleotides are TGTGCCACCAGTGATAGGGGGTCGAAGCCCCAGCATTTT. This gives the protein CATSDRGSKPQHF.